The 2 T cell receptor beta chains given below trace back to one sample, sequenced in a study of blood T cell repertoires in COVID-19. Repertoires were generated with immunoSEQ multiplex PCR, while TCRdb's copy carries only in-frame clones and drops some. The sample lists just over 200,000 clones; 70% to 90% were seen once. Sequenced: peripheral blood. These receptors were obtained from an elderly man with acute or convalescent COVID-19.

The CDR3 loop reads CASRGTSNTGELFF. CDR3 DNA: TGTGCCAGCAGGGGGACTTCGAACACCGGGGAGCTGTTTTTT. The rearrangement joins TRBV7-2 to TRBJ2-2; maybe TRBD2 (6 bases). The ends were cut back, 6 bases at V and 0 bases at J, with 8 bases in the middle. Germline V gene lookup returns CDR1 SGHTA and CDR2 FQGNSA. The CDR3 runs to 14 residues.

The chain links TRBV5-6 to TRBJ1-2, with TRBD1 matching 9 bases. Germline V CDR1 and CDR2: SGHDT, YYEEEE. The V gene end was trimmed by 3 bases and the J gene end by 6 bases; junction bases not matched to a gene: 12. The CDR3 contains 16 residues. The CDR3 DNA is TGTGCCAGCAGCTCTCGTTTAGGACAGGGGCCTGATGGCTACACCTTC. Amino acids: CASSSRLGQGPDGYTF.